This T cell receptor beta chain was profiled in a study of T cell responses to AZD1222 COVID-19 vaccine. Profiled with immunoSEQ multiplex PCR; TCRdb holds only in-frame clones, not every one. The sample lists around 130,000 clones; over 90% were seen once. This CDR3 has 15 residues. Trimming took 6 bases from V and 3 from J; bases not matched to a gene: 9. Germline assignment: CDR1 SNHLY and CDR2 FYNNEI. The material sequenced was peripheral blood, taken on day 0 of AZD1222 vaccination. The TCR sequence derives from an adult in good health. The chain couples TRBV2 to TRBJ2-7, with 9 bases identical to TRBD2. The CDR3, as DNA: TGTGCCAGCAGACTGACTAGCGGAGACCTCTACGAGCAGTACTTC. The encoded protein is CASRLTSGDLYEQYF.